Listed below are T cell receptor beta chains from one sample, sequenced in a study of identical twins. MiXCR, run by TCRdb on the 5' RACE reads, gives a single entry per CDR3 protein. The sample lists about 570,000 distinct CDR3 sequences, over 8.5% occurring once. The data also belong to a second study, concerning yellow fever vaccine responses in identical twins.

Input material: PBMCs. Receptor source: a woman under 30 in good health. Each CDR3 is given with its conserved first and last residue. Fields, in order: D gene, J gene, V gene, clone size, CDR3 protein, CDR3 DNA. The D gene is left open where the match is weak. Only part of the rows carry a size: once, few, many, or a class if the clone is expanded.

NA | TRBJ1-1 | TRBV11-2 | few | CASSHIMVDMNTEAFF | TGTGCCAGCAGCCACATAATGGTGGACATGAACACTGAAGCTTTCTTT
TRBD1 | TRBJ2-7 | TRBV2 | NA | CASSQTVDRVTYEQYF | TGTGCCAGCAGCCAAACAGTGGACAGGGTAACCTACGAGCAGTACTTC
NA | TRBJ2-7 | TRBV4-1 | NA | CASSQGPGRPYEQYF | TGCGCCAGCAGCCAAGGCCCGGGTCGTCCCTACGAGCAGTACTTC
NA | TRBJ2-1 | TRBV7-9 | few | CASSPQYEQFF | TGTGCCAGCAGCCCACAATATGAGCAGTTCTTC
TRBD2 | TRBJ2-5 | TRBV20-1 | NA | CSATLAGRQETQYF | TGCAGTGCTACTTTAGCGGGACGCCAAGAGACCCAGTACTTC
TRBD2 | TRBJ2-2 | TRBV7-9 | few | CASTSLGLAPGELFF | TGTGCCAGCACTTCCTTGGGACTAGCCCCCGGGGAGCTGTTTTTT
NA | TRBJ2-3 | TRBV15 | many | CATRGTEDTQYF | TGTGCCACCAGGGGAACCGAAGATACGCAGTATTTT
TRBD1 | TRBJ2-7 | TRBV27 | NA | CASSPSVGTGGYTYEQYF | TGTGCCAGCAGTCCCTCCGTGGGGACAGGGGGTTATACCTACGAGCAGTACTTC
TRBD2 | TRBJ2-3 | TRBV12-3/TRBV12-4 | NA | CASSRKAGADTQYF | TGTGCCAGCTCCAGGAAGGCGGGAGCAGATACGCAGTATTTT
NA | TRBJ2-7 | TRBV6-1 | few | CASSRQGSNEQYF | TGTGCCAGCAGCCGCCAGGGTTCCAACGAGCAGTACTTC
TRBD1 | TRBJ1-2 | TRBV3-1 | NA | CASSQDGTAHYGYTF | TGTGCCAGCAGCCAAGACGGGACAGCCCACTATGGCTACACCTTC
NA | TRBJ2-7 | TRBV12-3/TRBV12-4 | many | CASSLSNGEQYF | TGTGCCAGCAGTTTGTCTAACGGCGAGCAGTACTTC
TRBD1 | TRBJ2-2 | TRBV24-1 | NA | CATSDYTTDRDIGELFF | TGTGCCACCAGTGATTACACGACGGACAGGGACATCGGGGAGCTGTTTTTT
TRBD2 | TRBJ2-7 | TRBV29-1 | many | CSVGLAGSYEQYF | TGCAGCGTTGGTCTAGCGGGATCCTACGAGCAGTACTTC
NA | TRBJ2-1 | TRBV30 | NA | CAWNRGIGDEQFF | TGTGCCTGGAATCGGGGGATTGGCGATGAGCAGTTCTTC
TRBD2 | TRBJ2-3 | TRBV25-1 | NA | CARLAGGATDTQYF | TGTGCCAGATTAGCGGGAGGGGCCACAGATACGCAGTATTTT
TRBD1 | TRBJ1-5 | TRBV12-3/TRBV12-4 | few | CASATGTEKNQPQHF | TGTGCCAGCGCGACCGGGACAGAAAAAAATCAGCCCCAGCATTTT
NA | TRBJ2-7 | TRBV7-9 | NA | CASSLIQSNGEQYF | TGTGCCAGCAGCTTGATACAGTCCAACGGGGAGCAGTACTTC
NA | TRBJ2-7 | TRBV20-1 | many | CSARGLSSLGYEQYF | TGCAGTGCTAGGGGACTTTCTTCTCTCGGCTACGAGCAGTACTTC
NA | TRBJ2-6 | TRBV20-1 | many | CSARASGANVLTF | TGCAGTGCTAGGGCTTCTGGGGCCAACGTCCTGACTTTC
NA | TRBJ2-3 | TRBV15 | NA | CATKKGGTDTQYF | TGTGCCACCAAAAAAGGGGGCACAGATACGCAGTATTTT
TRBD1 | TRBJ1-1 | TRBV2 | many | CASSEGGQGMNTEAFF | TGTGCCAGCAGTGAAGGGGGACAGGGAATGAACACTGAAGCTTTCTTT
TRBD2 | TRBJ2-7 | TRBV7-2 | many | CASSVGLAVIYEQYF | TGTGCCAGCAGCGTCGGACTAGCGGTCATTTACGAGCAGTACTTC
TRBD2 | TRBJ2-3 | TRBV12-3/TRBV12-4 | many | CASSLVASGDTQYF | TGTGCCAGCAGTTTAGTGGCTAGCGGGGATACGCAGTATTTT
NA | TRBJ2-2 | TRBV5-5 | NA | CASSLLSLWGSSGELFF | TGTGCCAGCAGCTTGTTATCATTGTGGGGGTCTTCCGGGGAGCTGTTTTTT
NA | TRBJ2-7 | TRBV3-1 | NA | CASSQWGPSYEQYF | TGTGCCAGCAGCCAATGGGGGCCTTCCTACGAGCAGTACTTC
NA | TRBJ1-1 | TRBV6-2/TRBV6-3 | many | CASSYVPGDLNTEAFF | TGTGCCAGCAGTTACGTACCAGGGGACTTGAACACTGAAGCTTTCTTT
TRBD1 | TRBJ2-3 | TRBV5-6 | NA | CASSLVQGAQDTQYF | TGTGCCAGCAGCTTGGTGCAGGGGGCTCAAGATACGCAGTATTTT
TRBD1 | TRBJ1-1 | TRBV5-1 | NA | CASSPTNRDRAITEAFF | TGCGCCAGCAGCCCGACCAACCGGGACAGGGCTATTACTGAAGCTTTCTTT
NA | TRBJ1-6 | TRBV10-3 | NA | CAISEGRGNSPLHF | TGTGCCATCAGTGAAGGGCGGGGAAATTCACCCCTCCACTTT
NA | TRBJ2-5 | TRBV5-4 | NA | CASSLPSPTRETQYF | TGTGCCAGCAGCTTGCCCAGTCCAACGAGAGAGACCCAGTACTTC
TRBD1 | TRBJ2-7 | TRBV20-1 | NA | CSARVGRGLPEQYF | TGCAGTGCTAGAGTGGGCAGGGGGTTACCCGAGCAGTACTTC
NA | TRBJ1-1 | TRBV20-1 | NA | CSARAGRTEAFF | TGCAGTGCTAGGGCAGGGAGGACTGAAGCTTTCTTT
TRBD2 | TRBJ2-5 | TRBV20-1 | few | CSAGGRTETQYF | TGCAGTGCAGGCGGGAGAACGGAGACCCAGTACTTC
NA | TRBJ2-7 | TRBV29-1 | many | CSVEDPDGGYEQYF | TGCAGCGTTGAAGACCCGGACGGGGGATACGAGCAGTACTTC
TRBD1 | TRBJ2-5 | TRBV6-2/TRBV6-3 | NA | CASSVGQGLGEETQYF | TGTGCCAGCAGTGTGGGACAGGGTCTCGGGGAAGAGACCCAGTACTTC
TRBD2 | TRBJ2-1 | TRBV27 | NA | CASTRAGGPSYNEQFF | TGTGCCAGCACCCGAGCGGGGGGCCCATCCTACAATGAGCAGTTCTTC
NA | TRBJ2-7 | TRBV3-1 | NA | CASSQGGTGRYF | TGTGCCAGCAGCCAAGGAGGAACGGGGCGGTACTTC
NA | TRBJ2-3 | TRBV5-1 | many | CASSSGTFTDTQYF | TGCGCCAGCAGCTCTGGGACTTTCACAGATACGCAGTATTTT
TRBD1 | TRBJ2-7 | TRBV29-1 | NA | CSGGGQGENYEQYF | TGCAGCGGGGGGGGACAGGGGGAGAACTACGAGCAGTACTTC
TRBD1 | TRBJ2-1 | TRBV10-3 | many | CAISGWTGHEQFF | TGTGCCATCAGTGGATGGACAGGCCATGAGCAGTTCTTC
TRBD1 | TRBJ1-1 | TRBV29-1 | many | CSVAIQGAAEAFF | TGCAGCGTCGCGATACAGGGGGCCGCTGAAGCTTTCTTT
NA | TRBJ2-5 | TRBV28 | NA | CASRSFPETQYF | TGTGCCAGCAGGTCCTTCCCAGAGACCCAGTACTTC
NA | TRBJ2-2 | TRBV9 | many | CASISGSGASTGELFF | TGTGCCAGCATATCGGGATCAGGGGCATCCACCGGGGAGCTGTTTTTT
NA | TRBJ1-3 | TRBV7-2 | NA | CASSLKNAGSGNTIYF | TGTGCCAGCAGCCTAAAAAACGCGGGATCTGGAAACACCATATATTTT
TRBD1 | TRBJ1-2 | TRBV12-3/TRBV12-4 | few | CASSERTGGGYGYTF | TGTGCCAGCAGTGAACGGACAGGGGGCGGGTATGGCTACACCTTC
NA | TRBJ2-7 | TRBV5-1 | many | CASSFRQGYEQYF | TGCGCCAGCAGCTTCCGCCAGGGCTACGAGCAGTACTTC
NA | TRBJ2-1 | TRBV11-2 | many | CASSPQAGYNEQFF | TGTGCCAGCAGCCCCCAGGCGGGGTACAATGAGCAGTTCTTC
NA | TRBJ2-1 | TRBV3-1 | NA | CASSQALGSKYNEQFF | TGTGCCAGCAGCCAAGCCCTAGGTTCGAAGTACAATGAGCAGTTCTTC
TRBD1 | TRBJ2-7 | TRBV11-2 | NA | CASSPRPPGGSYEQYF | TGTGCCAGCAGCCCCCGCCCCCCAGGGGGCTCCTACGAGCAGTACTTC
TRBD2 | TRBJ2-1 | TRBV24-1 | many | CATSDPVQRGSYNEQFF | TGTGCCACCAGTGATCCGGTACAGCGGGGGAGCTACAATGAGCAGTTCTTC
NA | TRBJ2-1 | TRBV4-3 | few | CASSAPSRGGNEQFF | TGCGCCAGCAGCGCCCCGTCTCGTGGGGGAAATGAGCAGTTCTTC
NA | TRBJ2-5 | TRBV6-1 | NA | CASTGQIQETQYF | TGTGCCAGCACGGGACAAATCCAAGAGACCCAGTACTTC